The clone carrying this TCR beta chain was counted many times. Its antigen is still unknown. MiXCR, run by TCRdb on the 5' RACE reads, gives a single entry per CDR3 protein. The data hold about 26,000 distinct CDR3 sequences, with roughly 4.5% observed a single time. The data were obtained in a study of early T cells in non-severe SARS-CoV-2 infection. Notes on the study in general: Matches to VDJdb favored anti-spike CD8 responses and missed private and CD4 specificities.

Germline V gives CDR1 SNHLY, CDR2 FYNNEI. After removal of 6 bases from V and 8 bases from J, the junction contained 8 bases not matched to a gene. The CDR3 runs 14 residues. V is TRBV2 and J is TRBJ1-4; 8 bases line up with TRBD1. The specimen was whole blood. The source is an adult who was a healthcare worker with PCR-confirmed SARS-CoV-2 infection or an uninfected control (not recorded which). The CDR3 bases are TGTGCCAGCAGCGATGACAGGGGTGACGAAAAACTGTTTTTT. Its translation is CASSDDRGDEKLFF. Full variable domain (rest looked up from reference TRBV2 and TRBJ1-4): EPEVTQTPSHQVTQMGQEVILRCVPISNHLYFYWYRQILGQKVEFLVSFYNNEISEKSEIFDDQFSVERPDGSNFTLKIRSTKLEDSAMYFCASSDDRGDEKLFFGSGTQLSVL.